The 5 T cell receptor beta chains below all came from one sample that was sequenced in a study of cytomegalovirus exposure and HLA in healthy donors. In the PCR, 60 Vbeta and 13 Jbeta primers were used. The assay was immunoSEQ multiplex PCR, and TCRdb's table has in-frame clones only and misses some. The repertoire holds tens of thousands of clones, about 67% seen once, with over 9.5% in the top ten. The sample taken for sequencing was PBMCs. The receptor source for this set is a human donor in good health.

This rearrangement joins TRBV7-9 to TRBJ2-1, with TRBD1 matching 10 bases. This CDR3 has 16 amino acids. V trimming: 4 bases; J trimming: 7 bases; junction bases outside the gene matches: 10. The germline CDR1 and CDR2 sequences are SEHNR and FQNEAQ (reference sequence). CDR3 amino acids: CASSSSTGGARNEQFF. For the CDR3, the DNA is TGTGCCAGCAGCTCCTCGACAGGGGGCGCTCGTAATGAGCAGTTCTTC.

The chain recombines TRBV5-6 with TRBJ1-3; possibly TRBD1 for D (6 bases). This CDR3 region has 15 residues. Trimming took off 3 bases at V and 4 bases at J, with 14 bases between the two ends. The germline gives CDR1 SGHDT, CDR2 YYEEEE. CDR3 protein: CASSWLPGAGNTIYF. The CDR3 DNA reads as TGTGCCAGCAGCTGGCTACCAGGGGCGGGAAACACCATATATTTT.

The chain joins TRBV4-2 to TRBJ2-1; 8 bases fit TRBD2. Germline V gene sequence: CDR1 LGHNA, CDR2 YNFKEQ. Trimming cost V 3 bases and J 6 bases; bases outside gene matches: 13. The CDR3 consists of 17 residues. CDR3 bases: TGTGCCAGCAGCCAGGTCCAGGGGACTAGATCCCCCAATGAGCAGTTCTTC. This codes for CASSQVQGTRSPNEQFF.

This chain connects TRBV30 to TRBJ2-5; 8 positions agree with TRBD1. CDR3 length: 14 amino acids. Germline lookup yields CDR1 GTSNPN and CDR2 SVGIG (reference sequence). V was clipped by 5 bases and J by 1 base; unmatched bases: 6. CDR3 sequence reads: CAWGRQGPQETQYF. In DNA form, the CDR3 reads TGTGCCTGGGGGAGACAGGGGCCCCAAGAGACCCAGTACTTC.

The rearrangement uses TRBV25-1 and TRBJ2-2; 9 nucleotides agree with TRBD2. Germline loops: CDR1 MGHDK, CDR2 SYGVNS. Trimming removed 8 bases from V and 7 bases from J; junction bases left unmatched: 5. The CDR3 contains 13 residues. Here the CDR3 reads CASGRAGGGELFF. CDR3 nucleotides: TGTGCCAGCGGTCGAGCGGGAGGCGGGGAGCTGTTTTTT.